The 25 T cell receptor beta chains below all came from one sample that was sequenced in a study of T cells in localized non-small cell lung cancer. Generated by immunoSEQ multiplex PCR, the TCRdb table keeps only in-frame clones and is missing some. Here the sample spans approximately 35,000 clones, 85% to 95% being singletons. Source: peripheral blood mononuclear cells, taken before any cancer treatment. The source of these receptors is an older female donor with stage II lung adenocarcinoma.

The rearrangement uses TRBV4-3 and TRBJ2-7; D is tentatively TRBD1 or TRBD2 (5 bases each). This CDR3 has 14 amino acids. Germline V gene data show CDR1 as LGHNA and CDR2 as YSLEER. Trimming took 0 bases from V and 5 from J, leaving 11 bases between them. The CDR3 spells CASSQEPGTHEQYF. The CDR3 DNA reads as TGCGCCAGCAGCCAAGAGCCAGGGACCCACGAGCAGTACTTC.

This rearrangement joins TRBV2 to TRBJ2-3; 11 nucleotides line up with TRBD2. Germline V gene data show CDR1 as SNHLY and CDR2 as FYNNEI. Germline trimming cut 2 bases from V and 7 bases from J; bases unmatched to any gene: 5. This CDR3 spans 15 amino acids. The CDR3 protein is CASSETSGGSNTQYF. CDR3 coding DNA: TGTGCCAGCAGTGAAACTAGCGGGGGATCGAATACGCAGTATTTT.

The chain recombines TRBV15 with TRBJ1-2, with no clear D. The V gene's germline CDR1 is LNHNV and CDR2 YYDKDF (reference sequence). The CDR3 extends over 13 amino acids. V was cut by 1 base and J by 7 bases, with 10 bases left in between. The CDR3 bases are TGTGCCACCAGCAGAGCAGGTTTGGGTGGCTACACCTTC. This codes for CATSRAGLGGYTF.

The rearrangement joins TRBV7-2 to TRBJ1-1; D remains ambiguous. The CDR3 is 15 amino acids. The V end was cut by 1 base, the J end by 1 base, with 10 bases between. Looked up from germline, CDR1 is SGHTA and CDR2 is FQGNSA. The CDR3 sequence is CASSLVNTWNTEAFF. The CDR3 coding sequence is TGTGCCAGCAGCTTAGTCAACACCTGGAACACTGAAGCTTTCTTT.

J is TRBJ1-1 and V is TRBV9; D remains unclear. Between the trimmed V and J ends, which lost 0 bases and 5 bases, there was a span of 20 bases. The CDR3 runs 17 residues. Germline CDR1 is SGDLS and CDR2 is YYNGEE. CDR3 in amino acids: CASSVGTELRGRTEAFF. The CDR3 DNA reads as TGTGCCAGCAGCGTAGGGACTGAACTCCGAGGGAGGACTGAAGCTTTCTTT.

This chain links TRBV19 with TRBJ2-2; 7 bases are a match to TRBD1. Germline V gene data show CDR1 as LNHDA and CDR2 as SQIVND (reference sequence). This CDR3 is built from 13 residues. The V gene end was trimmed by 5 bases and the J gene end by 9 bases; junction bases not matched to a gene: 6. The CDR3 region is CASSAGGLRELFF. The CDR3 coding sequence is TGTGCCAGTAGTGCAGGGGGTCTCAGGGAGCTGTTTTTT.

The CDR3 nucleotides read TGCGCCAGCAGCTTAGCGCGCGGAGGAGTAGATACGCAGTATTTT. Residues: CASSLARGGVDTQYF. J is TRBJ2-3 and V is TRBV5-1, with D possibly being TRBD2 (5 bases). V lost 2 bases and J 5 bases, leaving 15 bases between the germline ends. Per germline, CDR1 SGHRS and CDR2 YFSETQ. This CDR3 contains 15 residues.

The genes are TRBV28 and TRBJ1-1; D unclear. From germline, CDR1 is MDHEN and CDR2 SYDVKM. This CDR3 comprises 11 residues. V lost 4 bases, J lost 1 base, and 1 base lay in between. DNA for the CDR3: TGTGCCAGCAGTTCGAACACTGAAGCTTTCTTT. Amino acid sequence: CASSSNTEAFF. Based on the CDR3 plus reference TRBV28 and TRBJ1-1, the full variable domain is DVKVTQSSRYLVKRTGEKVFLECVQDMDHENMFWYRQDPGLGLRLIYFSYDVKMKEKGDIPEGYSVSREKKERFSLILESASTNQTSMYLCASSSNTEAFFGQGTRLTVV.

The J gene is TRBJ1-4, the V gene TRBV19; 7 bases align to TRBD1. V lost 6 bases and J lost 5; bases outside the gene matches: 9. The CDR3 length is 15 residues. CDR1 and CDR2 (germline): LNHDA, SQIVND (reference sequence). CDR3 sequence (DNA): TGTGCCAGTAGAGGGGAGACAGGGTGGAATGAAAAACTGTTTTTT. Its protein product is CASRGETGWNEKLFF.

This chain joins TRBV19 and TRBJ1-5, with D hard to call. The CDR3 totals 13 residues. CDR1 LNHDA and CDR2 SQIVND come from the germline V gene (reference sequence). Trimming left V 3 bases short and J 7 bases short, with 10 bases between. CDR3 bases: TGTGCCAGTAGTATCAAAGGGCCGCAGCCCCAGCATTTT. As protein: CASSIKGPQPQHF.

The genes are TRBV5-1 and TRBJ2-2; 8 nucleotides agree with TRBD1. V lost 4 bases, J lost 6 bases, and 5 bases stayed unmatched. CDR1 and CDR2 (germline): SGHRS, YFSETQ. The CDR3 consists of 14 residues. CDR3 nucleotide sequence: TGCGCCAGCAGCGCCTCACAGGGGGCCGGGGAGCTGTTTTTT. The encoded protein is CASSASQGAGELFF.

The chain couples TRBV28 to TRBJ1-4; D may be TRBD1 (5 bases). CDR1 is MDHEN, CDR2 SYDVKM, per germline. The CDR3 is made up of 14 amino acids. V was cut by 5 bases and J by 8 bases, with 15 bases left in between. CDR3 DNA sequence: TGTGCCAGCAGTCGATCAGGGCCTCGGGAAAAACTGTTTTTT. This gives the protein CASSRSGPREKLFF.

The rearrangement joins TRBV28 to TRBJ2-6; D not certain. V dropped 2 bases and J dropped 0 bases, with 5 bases sitting between them. The CDR3 contains 15 residues. Germline CDR1 is MDHEN and CDR2 is SYDVKM. CDR3: CASSLHLSGANVLTF. CDR3 DNA sequence: TGTGCCAGCAGTTTACATCTCTCTGGGGCCAACGTCCTGACTTTC.

The chain carries TRBV5-4 and TRBJ2-1; the D gene is possibly TRBD2 (6 bases). Trimming removed 4 bases from V and 6 bases from J, with 20 bases in between. CDR3 length: 16 residues. Germline values: CDR1 SGHNT, CDR2 YYREEE (reference sequence). The CDR3 loop reads CASSRSTSGRINEQFF. CDR3 in DNA: TGTGCCAGCAGCCGATCGACGAGCGGGCGAATCAATGAGCAGTTCTTC. Filled out from reference TRBV5-4 and TRBJ2-1, the complete variable domain reads ETGVTQSPTHLIKTRGQQVTLRCSSQSGHNTVSWYQQALGQGPQFIFQYYREEENGRGNFPPRFSGLQFPNYSSELNVNALELDDSALYLCASSRSTSGRINEQFFGPGTRLTVL.

The V gene is TRBV5-1, the J gene TRBJ1-6; D unclear. The CDR3 loop spans 14 amino acids. V lost 1 base and J lost 10, with 12 bases in between. Germline V gene lookup returns CDR1 SGHRS and CDR2 YFSETQ. The CDR3 nucleotides read TGCGCCAGCAGCTTGAGTCGGGAAAGCTCACCCCTCCACTTT. Translating gives CASSLSRESSPLHF.

CDR3 bases: TGCGCCAGCAGCCACCGGACAGGGGTTAACACCGGGGAGCTGTTTTTT. Translation gives CASSHRTGVNTGELFF. V is TRBV5-1 and J is TRBJ2-2; TRBD1 aligns across 9 bases. This CDR3 is built from 16 residues. With 4 bases clipped from V and 2 bases from J, the junction kept 6 bases outside the gene matches. The germline gives CDR1 SGHRS, CDR2 YFSETQ.

As for this clone: The same CDR3 arises from other DNA sequences in this sample as well. The rearrangement joins TRBV20-1 to TRBJ1-5; D gene uncertain. Germline values: CDR1 DFQATT, CDR2 SNEGSKA (reference sequence). There are 11 residues in the CDR3. Deletions cut 3 bases from V and 4 bases from J, with 4 bases between. CDR3 nucleotides: TGCAGTGCTAGCCCAAATCAGCCCCAGCATTTT. Protein sequence: CSASPNQPQHF.

The V and J genes are TRBV5-1 and TRBJ2-7, with 12 nucleotides matching TRBD1. The germline V gene has CDR1 SGHRS and CDR2 YFSETQ. V trimming: 2 bases; J trimming: 3 bases; junction bases outside the gene matches: 12. The CDR3 length is 18 residues. CDR3 loop: CASSFLPPGQGAIYEQYF. CDR3 bases: TGCGCCAGCAGCTTTTTACCCCCGGGACAGGGGGCAATCTACGAGCAGTACTTC.

The chain has TRBV7-8 and TRBJ2-1; D is undetermined. V lost 5 bases to trimming and J lost 2 bases, with 13 bases between them. The CDR3 runs to 15 residues. The germline CDR1 and CDR2 sequences are SGHVS and FQNEAQ. The CDR3 protein is CASSPRGRTYNEQFF. Here the CDR3 DNA reads TGTGCCAGCAGCCCTCGTGGAAGAACCTACAATGAGCAGTTCTTC.

This clone was detected once. The chain carries TRBV18 and TRBJ2-2; 7 bases line up with TRBD1. CDR1 and CDR2 from the germline V gene are KGHSH and LQKENI. This CDR3 comprises 16 residues. Trimming took 4 bases from V and 0 from J; bases not matched to a gene: 5. The CDR3 here is CASSLRDRPNTGELFF. The CDR3, as DNA: TGTGCCAGCTCACTCCGGGACAGACCGAACACCGGGGAGCTGTTTTTT.

The V gene is TRBV18, the J gene TRBJ2-5, with D tentatively TRBD1 (6 bases). Germline lookup yields CDR1 KGHSH and CDR2 LQKENI. The V and J ends lost 2 bases and 7 bases respectively, with 11 bases between them. CDR3 length: 13 amino acids. This CDR3 reads CASSPGLQGTQYF. The CDR3 coding sequence is TGTGCCAGCTCACCAGGGTTACAGGGGACCCAGTACTTC. Variable domain in full (rest from reference TRBV18 and TRBJ2-5): NAGVMQNPRHLVRRRGQEARLRCSPMKGHSHVYWYRQLPEEGLKFMVYLQKENIIDESGMPKERFSAEFPKEGPSILRIQQVVRGDSAAYFCASSPGLQGTQYFGPGTRLLVL.

V gene TRBV2 combines with J gene TRBJ2-2; D is possibly TRBD1 (6 bases). With 6 bases removed from V and 2 bases from J, the gap between germline ends came to 16 bases. The CDR3 consists of 16 residues. Germline CDR1 reads SNHLY; CDR2 reads FYNNEI. The CDR3 spells CASRGSAGANTGELFF. Here the CDR3 DNA reads TGTGCCAGCAGAGGCTCGGCAGGGGCCAACACCGGGGAGCTGTTTTTT.

The chain couples TRBV27 to TRBJ2-1; no clear D gene. CDR1 MNHEY and CDR2 SMNVEV come from the germline V gene (reference sequence). V dropped 6 bases and J dropped 4 bases, with 16 bases sitting between them. The CDR3 has 15 residues. The CDR3 here is CASSLSSILYNEQFF. CDR3 sequence (DNA): TGTGCCAGCAGCCTCTCAAGCATCCTTTACAATGAGCAGTTCTTC.

The genes are TRBV29-1 and TRBJ2-2, with D perhaps TRBD1 (6 bases). The CDR3 has 12 amino acids. Germline CDR1 and CDR2: SQVTM and ANQGSEA. V was shortened by 3 bases and J by 6 bases, with 8 bases between the two germline ends. In nucleotides, the CDR3 is TGCAGCGTTGACACAGGGCCCGGGGAGCTGTTTTTT. Amino acid sequence: CSVDTGPGELFF.

This clone was picked up one time. V usage is TRBV5-5 and J usage is TRBJ1-1; perhaps TRBD1 as D (5 bases). This CDR3 contains 16 residues. Trimming shortened V by 1 base and J by 0 bases, and 13 bases separated the two germline ends. Per the germline V gene, CDR1 is SGHKS and CDR2 is YYEKEE (reference sequence). CDR3 in DNA: TGTGCCAGCAGCTTGAGGTCCGGCAGGGTGAACACTGAAGCTTTCTTT. It encodes CASSLRSGRVNTEAFF.